These 20 T cell receptor beta chains came from one sample sequenced in a study of blood T cell repertoires in COVID-19. The table came from immunoSEQ multiplex PCR; TCRdb's copy has only in-frame clones and leaves some out. The sample includes about 65,000 clones, approximately 93% of them seen just once. The specimen was peripheral blood. These receptors all come from a man in his 70s with active COVID-19.

The V gene is TRBV2, the J gene TRBJ2-4; 10 bases map to TRBD1. Looked up from germline, CDR1 is SNHLY and CDR2 is FYNNEI. The length of the CDR3 is 14 residues. V shed 6 bases, J shed 8 bases, and the junction held 7 bases outside the gene matches. CDR3 sequence reads: CASRKTGGAYIQYF. CDR3 DNA sequence: TGTGCCAGCAGAAAGACAGGGGGCGCGTACATTCAGTACTTC.

The rearrangement uses TRBV3-1 (or the pseudogene TRBV3-2) and TRBJ2-1; possible D gene TRBD2, 7 bases. The V and J ends lost 5 bases and 7 bases respectively, with 12 bases between them. Per germline, CDR1 LGHDT and CDR2 YNNKEL (reference sequence). This CDR3 has 13 residues. CDR3 bases: TGTGCCAGCAGCGGGGGGGGGCTTAATGAGCAGTTCTTC. Translated, it gives CASSGGGLNEQFF.

CDR3 sequence reads: CASSFPSSTEAFF. The CDR3 nucleotides are TGTGCCAGCAGTTTCCCTTCGAGCACTGAAGCTTTCTTT. This chain connects TRBV28 to TRBJ1-1; D remains ambiguous. Germline V CDR1 and CDR2: MDHEN, SYDVKM. With 3 bases removed from V and 4 bases from J, the gap between germline ends came to 9 bases. The CDR3 length is 13 residues.

This chain links TRBV6-6 with TRBJ1-2; perhaps TRBD1 as D (6 bases). Germline assignment: CDR1 MNHNY and CDR2 SVGAGI (reference sequence). The CDR3 consists of 16 residues. Trimming took 10 bases from V and 1 from J, leaving 22 bases between them. The CDR3 is CAISSSGVSGNYGYTF. CDR3 bases: TGTGCCATCTCCAGCTCAGGGGTTTCGGGTAACTATGGCTACACCTTC.

The chain employs TRBV25-1 and TRBJ2-3; 10 positions match TRBD2. The CDR3 covers 16 residues. The trim removed 0 bases at V and 4 bases at J, leaving 4 bases unmatched. Germline V gives CDR1 MGHDK, CDR2 SYGVNS. CDR3 in amino acids: CASSEYSGGESDTQYF. CDR3 coding DNA: TGTGCCAGCAGTGAATACAGCGGGGGGGAATCAGATACGCAGTATTTT.

The chain carries TRBV28 and TRBJ1-4; D is ambiguous. Germline V gene lookup returns CDR1 MDHEN and CDR2 SYDVKM. With 4 bases removed from V and 7 bases from J, the gap between germline ends came to 4 bases. The CDR3 runs to 11 residues. CDR3 residues: CASSSSEKLFF. The CDR3 DNA reads as TGTGCCAGCAGTTCGAGTGAAAAACTGTTTTTT.

V usage is TRBV5-4 and J usage is TRBJ1-6, with D tentatively TRBD1 (6 bases). Germline V CDR1 and CDR2: SGHNT, YYREEE (reference sequence). V lost 2 bases and J lost 9, with 18 bases in between. The CDR3 sequence is 16 residues long. The CDR3 here is CASSLGSQDRASPLHF. The CDR3 DNA reads TGTGCCAGCAGCTTAGGATCGCAGGACAGAGCTTCACCCCTCCACTTT.

J is TRBJ2-3 and V is TRBV24-1; tentatively, D is TRBD2 (5 bases). With 3 bases removed from V and 4 bases from J, the gap between germline ends came to 16 bases. This CDR3 is 16 amino acids long. CDR1 is KGHDR and CDR2 is SFDVKD in the germline V gene. Here the CDR3 DNA reads TGTGCCACCAGTGATCCAGGACTGGAGGACCCAGATACGCAGTATTTT. Its protein product is CATSDPGLEDPDTQYF.

This sequence joins TRBV7-2 and TRBJ1-5; D ambiguous. Germline values: CDR1 SGHTA, CDR2 FQGNSA. The CDR3 sequence is 13 residues long. V lost 5 bases, J lost 9 bases, and 14 bases lay in between. The CDR3 sequence: CASSIPTEGPQHF. CDR3 coding DNA: TGTGCCAGCAGCATACCGACCGAGGGGCCCCAGCATTTT.

The V and J genes are TRBV7-9 and TRBJ2-2, with 9 bases aligning to TRBD1. Germline V gene data show CDR1 as SEHNR and CDR2 as FQNEAQ (reference sequence). The trim removed 5 bases at V and 4 bases at J, leaving 8 bases unmatched. The CDR3 is made up of 16 amino acids. CDR3: CASSALGQGSTGELFF. For the CDR3, the DNA is TGTGCCAGCAGCGCTCTTGGACAGGGGAGCACCGGGGAGCTGTTTTTT.

The gene calls are TRBV7-9 and TRBJ1-1; D is uncertain. The CDR3 runs 14 residues. Germline CDR1 and CDR2: SEHNR and FQNEAQ (reference sequence). V lost 0 bases and J lost 0, with 5 bases in between. The CDR3 protein is CASSLATMNTEAFF. The CDR3 bases are TGTGCCAGCAGCTTAGCTACAATGAACACTGAAGCTTTCTTT.

The chain is built from TRBV18 and TRBJ2-5; tentative D call: TRBD2 (6 bases). Germline V gene data show CDR1 as KGHSH and CDR2 as LQKENI. Trimming took off 5 bases at V and 0 bases at J, with 13 bases between the two ends. CDR3 length equals 15 residues. CDR3 bases: TGTGCCAGCTCAAATATCCGGGACTACCAAGAGACCCAGTACTTC. Amino acid sequence: CASSNIRDYQETQYF. Supplemented by reference TRBV18 and TRBJ2-5, the full variable domain reads NAGVMQNPRHLVRRRGQEARLRCSPMKGHSHVYWYRQLPEEGLKFMVYLQKENIIDESGMPKERFSAEFPKEGPSILRIQQVVRGDSAAYFCASSNIRDYQETQYFGPGTRLLVL.

This clone was picked up one time. The V call is TRBV3-1 (or the pseudogene TRBV3-2), the J call TRBJ2-7; a possible D gene is TRBD2 (6 bases). The CDR3 totals 14 residues. The V end was cut by 4 bases, the J end by 7 bases, with 17 bases between. Germline assignment: CDR1 LGHDT and CDR2 YNNKEL (reference sequence). The CDR3 DNA follows: TGTGCCAGCAGCCGTGGGCCCGGGAGTCTTGAGCAGTACTTC. It translates to CASSRGPGSLEQYF.

The rearrangement uses TRBV3-1 (or the pseudogene TRBV3-2) and TRBJ1-5, with D possibly matching TRBD1 (5 bases). V was pared by 1 base and J by 4 bases, with 17 bases between. CDR1 is LGHDT, CDR2 YNNKEL, per germline (reference sequence). The CDR3 is made up of 17 amino acids. The CDR3 nucleotides read TGTGCCAGCAGCCAAGTGGGGGGTTCGAATGGAAATCAGCCCCAGCATTTT. Amino acids: CASSQVGGSNGNQPQHF.

The chain uses TRBV10-3 and TRBJ1-6, with D unclear. V was pared by 10 bases and J by 0 bases, with 10 bases between. CDR1 is ENHRY and CDR2 is SYGVKD in the germline V gene. This CDR3 contains 14 residues. The chain's CDR3 is CASKEVSYNSPLHF. As DNA, the CDR3 is TGTGCCAGCAAGGAGGTCTCCTATAATTCACCCCTCCACTTT.

The CDR3 loop reads CASSQLDRAPNSPLHF. The DNA of the CDR3 is TGTGCCAGCTCACAACTAGACAGGGCCCCGAATTCACCCCTCCACTTT. The chain uses TRBV18 and TRBJ1-6; 7 bases agree with TRBD1. Germline-derived CDR1 and CDR2 are KGHSH and LQKENI. CDR3 length equals 16 residues. Trimming at V came to 4 bases and at J to 7 bases, leaving 10 bases not matched to a gene. Combining the CDR3 with reference TRBV18 and TRBJ1-6 gives the whole variable domain NAGVMQNPRHLVRRRGQEARLRCSPMKGHSHVYWYRQLPEEGLKFMVYLQKENIIDESGMPKERFSAEFPKEGPSILRIQQVVRGDSAAYFCASSQLDRAPNSPLHFGNGTRLTVT.

The V and J genes are TRBV12-3 or TRBV12-4 and TRBJ2-7; a possible D gene is TRBD1 (5 bases). The CDR3 is 12 amino acids. Trimming took off 6 bases at V and 1 base at J, with 7 bases between the two ends. The CDR3 DNA reads TGTGCCAGCAGCCCAGGGTCCTACGAGCAGTACTTC. Its protein is CASSPGSYEQYF.

The chain employs TRBV20-1 and TRBJ2-5; a possible D gene is TRBD1 (5 bases). The CDR3 runs to 11 residues. CDR1 is DFQATT and CDR2 is SNEGSKA in the germline V gene (reference sequence). Trimming took off 7 bases at V and 2 bases at J, with 8 bases between the two ends. The CDR3 sequence: CSGHRQETQYF. Written as DNA, the CDR3 is TGCAGTGGTCACAGGCAAGAGACCCAGTACTTC.

In its sample, this clone was seen a few times. The chain joins TRBV5-1 to TRBJ2-1; 13 bases agree with TRBD2. Germline CDR1 is SGHRS and CDR2 is YFSETQ. The ends lost 1 base at V and 5 bases at J; junction bases unmatched: 6. This CDR3 comprises 17 residues. CDR3 bases: TGCGCCAGCAGCTTGCTCCTTACTAGCGGGGGGGACAATGAGCAGTTCTTC. This sequence encodes CASSLLLTSGGDNEQFF.

The chain joins TRBV28 to TRBJ1-4; TRBD1 is a possible D gene (5 bases). CDR1 MDHEN and CDR2 SYDVKM come from the germline V gene. With 2 bases removed from V and 8 bases from J, the gap between germline ends came to 12 bases. CDR3 length: 14 residues. CDR3 amino acids: CASSLQGLYEKLFF. In DNA form, the CDR3 reads TGTGCCAGCAGTTTACAGGGACTCTACGAAAAACTGTTTTTT.